The 30 T cell receptor beta chains below all came from one sample that was sequenced in a study of shared T cell receptors in the human thymus. Only in-frame clones appear in the TCRdb table, and some are missing; sequencing was by immunoSEQ multiplex PCR. The profile shows about 660,000 clones, around 87% of them singletons. The sample was also reused in another study, on human thymus T cells.

The sample comprised thymocytes. All receptors derive from a boy younger than two with a congenital heart defect.

The genes are TRBV7-9 and TRBJ1-2; TRBD1 aligns across 8 bases. V lost 5 bases, J lost 1 base, and 12 bases stayed unmatched. There are 17 residues in the CDR3. The germline V gene encodes CDR1 SEHNR and CDR2 FQNEAQ (reference sequence). The CDR3 protein is CASSPYMGRGRNYGYTF. CDR3 coding DNA: TGTGCCAGCAGCCCCTATATGGGCAGGGGGCGTAACTATGGCTACACCTTC.

CDR3 in DNA: TGTGCCAGCGCCGGGACTTTTTGTTCCGAGCAGTACTTC. Translation gives CASAGTFCSEQYF. The genes are TRBV19 and TRBJ2-7, with a weak D call TRBD2 (6 bases). Germline V CDR1 and CDR2: LNHDA, SQIVND (reference sequence). V lost 9 bases to trimming and J lost 6 bases, with 18 bases between them. CDR3 length: 13 residues.

The chain recombines TRBV30 with TRBJ2-1; a possible D gene is TRBD2 (5 bases). This CDR3 is built from 15 residues. Germline V CDR1 and CDR2: GTSNPN, SVGIG (reference sequence). Trimming stripped 3 bases from V and 2 bases from J, with 14 bases between. CDR3 nucleotides: TGTGCCTGGAGGCTTGGGAGTCAGGCCTACAATGAGCAGTTCTTC. Translation: CAWRLGSQAYNEQFF.

On this clone: At the DNA level, this CDR3 is encoded by other sequences in the same sample as well. The chain recombines TRBV4-3 with TRBJ2-3, with TRBD1 matching over 8 bases. Germline-derived CDR1 and CDR2 are LGHNA and YSLEER. With 0 bases clipped from V and 3 bases from J, the junction kept 14 bases outside the gene matches. CDR3 length: 19 residues. The CDR3 DNA follows: TGCGCCAGCAGCCAAGATAGAGGACAGGGAGGAGGGTCAACAGATACGCAGTATTTT. Protein product: CASSQDRGQGGGSTDTQYF.

The V call is TRBV7-9, the J call TRBJ2-3; TRBD2 matches at 11 bases. The CDR3 runs 18 residues. Germline V gene data show CDR1 as SEHNR and CDR2 as FQNEAQ (reference sequence). V dropped 4 bases and J dropped 2; count of bases not matched to a gene: 11. Here the CDR3 reads CASSSLAGVVKFTDTQYF. CDR3 nucleotide sequence: TGTGCCAGCAGCTCACTAGCGGGAGTTGTAAAGTTCACAGATACGCAGTATTTT.

The chain couples TRBV6-1 to TRBJ2-7; maybe TRBD2 (5 bases). Germline values: CDR1 MNHNS, CDR2 SASEGT. V lost 2 bases and J lost 4, with 9 bases in between. CDR3 length: 13 amino acids. The CDR3 DNA sequence: TGTGCCAGCAGTGAATCGACTACTTACGAGCAGTACTTC. Its protein is CASSESTTYEQYF.

The chain joins TRBV4-3 to TRBJ2-1; 12 bases map to TRBD2. The CDR3 sequence is 20 residues long. Trimming cost V 1 base and J 9 bases; bases outside gene matches: 19. Germline V gives CDR1 LGHNA, CDR2 YSLEER. CDR3 region: CASSQAPGTSGPRTGGEQFF. The DNA of the CDR3 is TGCGCCAGCAGCCAAGCTCCCGGGACTAGCGGGCCCCGCACCGGTGGTGAGCAGTTCTTC.

The rearrangement uses TRBV11-3 and TRBJ2-1; 12 bases match TRBD2. Trimming at V came to 4 bases and at J to 6 bases, leaving 7 bases not matched to a gene. Germline CDR1 is SGHNT and CDR2 is YENEEA. This CDR3 spans 16 amino acids. The CDR3 DNA follows: TGTGCCAGCAGCTCAGATCTAGCGGGAGGGTCCAATGAGCAGTTCTTC. Residues: CASSSDLAGGSNEQFF.

This clone was detected only once. The V call is TRBV4-1, the J call TRBJ2-2, with TRBD2 matching 15 bases. Germline CDR1 reads MGHRA; CDR2 reads YSYEKL. This CDR3 region has 17 residues. V shed 2 bases and J 7 bases; nucleotides not matched to a gene: 5. CDR3 nucleotides: TGCGCCAGCAGCCAACGGACTAGCGGGAGGGCCGGCGGGGAGCTGTTTTTT. Translation: CASSQRTSGRAGGELFF.

In this sample, this clone turned up a few times. V is TRBV21-1 and J is TRBJ1-1. TRBV21-1 is marked as a pseudogene. The CDR3 has 13 amino acids. In DNA, the CDR3 is TGTGCCAGCACCATGGGGGGACCAGCTGAAGCTTTCTTT. Its translation: CASTMGGPAEAFF.

The V and J genes are TRBV2 and TRBJ1-4; tentative D call: TRBD1 (6 bases). The CDR3 contains 14 residues. Trimming removed 7 bases from V and 5 bases from J, with 14 bases in between. Germline V gene lookup returns CDR1 SNHLY and CDR2 FYNNEI. CDR3 in amino acids: CASMLGQGNEKLFF. CDR3 DNA: TGTGCCAGCATGCTGGGCCAGGGGAATGAAAAACTGTTTTTT.

The rearrangement joins TRBV27 to TRBJ2-1, with TRBD2 as a possible D gene (5 bases). V lost 3 bases to trimming and J lost 8 bases, with 17 bases between them. This CDR3 comprises 15 residues. Germline assignment: CDR1 MNHEY and CDR2 SMNVEV (reference sequence). The CDR3 reads CASSFLTASGDEQFF. CDR3 nucleotide sequence: TGTGCCAGCAGTTTCTTGACTGCGTCCGGGGATGAGCAGTTCTTC.

Written as DNA, the CDR3 is TGTGCCAGCAGCAGGCTAGCGGGAGGGGACTACGAGCAGTACTTC. Protein: CASSRLAGGDYEQYF. This chain connects TRBV27 to TRBJ2-7; 12 bases are a match to TRBD2. The CDR3 covers 15 residues. Germline V lookup: CDR1 MNHEY, CDR2 SMNVEV (reference sequence). Losses at the gene ends were 6 bases for V and 3 bases for J; bases not matched to a gene: 6.

The chain uses TRBV27 and TRBJ2-4; D remains unclear. The CDR3 totals 15 residues. Between the trimmed V and J ends, which lost 0 bases and 0 bases, there was a span of 6 bases. The germline CDR1 and CDR2 sequences are MNHEY and SMNVEV (reference sequence). CDR3 sequence reads: CASSLSLRAKNIQYF. The CDR3 DNA reads as TGTGCCAGCAGTTTATCTCTGAGAGCCAAAAACATTCAGTACTTC.

This chain joins TRBV10-1 and TRBJ2-2, with D hard to call. The germline V gene has CDR1 WNHNN and CDR2 SYGVQD (reference sequence). Trimming pared 8 bases from V and 1 base from J, leaving 8 bases between. This CDR3 is built from 13 residues. The CDR3 region is CASALGNTGELFF. The CDR3 region has the DNA TGCGCCAGCGCCCTCGGGAACACCGGGGAGCTGTTTTTT.

The J gene is TRBJ2-7, the V gene TRBV7-2; TRBD2 agrees at 8 bases. Per the germline V gene, CDR1 is SGHTA and CDR2 is FQGNSA. Losses at the gene ends were 5 bases for V and 6 bases for J; bases not matched to a gene: 12. The CDR3 has 15 amino acids. The CDR3 loop reads CASSPSGAGDSEQYF. CDR3 bases: TGTGCCAGCAGCCCGTCGGGAGCGGGAGATTCCGAGCAGTACTTC.

The chain combines TRBV6-5 with TRBJ2-5, with 8 bases fitting TRBD2. V lost 4 bases, J lost 7 bases, and 8 bases stayed unmatched. The CDR3 is made up of 14 amino acids. Germline CDR1 reads MNHEY; CDR2 reads SVGAGI. CDR3 residues: CASSFLAGHGTQYF. The DNA for the CDR3 is TGTGCCAGCAGTTTCCTAGCGGGCCATGGGACCCAGTACTTC.

The V gene is TRBV7-2, the J gene TRBJ2-1; 7 bases are shared with TRBD2. V was pared by 0 bases and J by 3 bases, with 2 bases of the junction left unmatched. CDR3 length: 15 amino acids. Germline V gene lookup returns CDR1 SGHTA and CDR2 FQGNSA. CDR3 nucleotides: TGTGCCAGCAGCTTAGCGCGGGGGAACTACAATGAGCAGTTCTTC. Its translation: CASSLARGNYNEQFF.

In its sample, this clone was seen a few times. The V gene is TRBV27, the J gene TRBJ2-1, with 9 bases fitting TRBD1. Germline V gene data show CDR1 as MNHEY and CDR2 as SMNVEV (reference sequence). V gave up 7 bases and J gave up 5 bases; unmatched junction bases: 9. CDR3 size: 15 residues. The CDR3 here is CASTRIRTGDNEQFF. CDR3 bases: TGTGCCAGCACCCGGATAAGGACAGGGGACAATGAGCAGTTCTTC.

The J gene is TRBJ2-3, the V gene TRBV4-3, with 14 positions matching TRBD2. This CDR3 has 18 amino acids. Trimming at V came to 4 bases and at J to 5 bases, leaving 11 bases not matched to a gene. Germline CDR1 reads LGHNA; CDR2 reads YSLEER. CDR3 in amino acids: CASSPRGLAGGRLDTQYF. The CDR3 coding sequence is TGCGCCAGCAGCCCACGAGGACTAGCGGGAGGTCGTTTAGATACGCAGTATTTT.

For this clone: Germline is not matched at one junction end, which may reflect a read error. V and J are TRBV14 and TRBJ2-3, with D possibly being TRBD2 (5 bases). Per germline, CDR1 SGHDN and CDR2 FVKESK. This CDR3 is built from 13 residues. DNA for the CDR3: TGTGCCAGCAGCGAAGAGGGCCCCGATACGCAGTATTTT. The encoded protein is CASSEEGPDTQYF.

This clone appeared a single time. The chain combines TRBV4-1 with TRBJ1-1; a possible D gene is TRBD1 (6 bases). CDR1 is MGHRA, CDR2 YSYEKL, per germline. This CDR3 is 15 amino acids long. V lost 0 bases and J 1 base, leaving 9 bases between the germline ends. The CDR3 sequence: CASSQEGAPNTEAFF. The CDR3 bases are TGCGCCAGCAGCCAAGAGGGGGCTCCGAACACTGAAGCTTTCTTT.

This rearrangement joins TRBV4-2 to TRBJ1-4; TRBD1 matches at 10 bases. CDR1 LGHNA and CDR2 YNFKEQ come from the germline V gene. The CDR3 covers 13 residues. V trimming: 7 bases; J trimming: 6 bases; junction bases outside the gene matches: 2. CDR3 sequence: CASTGTGDEKLFF. The CDR3 DNA sequence: TGTGCCAGCACCGGGACAGGGGATGAAAAACTGTTTTTT.

The CDR3: CASSYGRGGQSDTQYF. DNA of the CDR3: TGTGCCAGCAGTTACGGCCGTGGGGGACAGTCAGATACGCAGTATTTT. The V call is TRBV6-5, the J call TRBJ2-3; 7 bases agree with TRBD1. The V gene's germline CDR1 is MNHEY and CDR2 SVGAGI. Unmatched junction bases numbered 9, after V lost 2 bases and J lost 4 bases. This CDR3 is 16 amino acids long.

The J gene is TRBJ1-5, the V gene TRBV7-8, with a possible D match to TRBD1 (6 bases). Germline V gene sequence: CDR1 SGHVS, CDR2 FQNEAQ. The length of the CDR3 is 17 residues. The V end was cut by 5 bases, the J end by 1 base, with 18 bases between. The DNA of the CDR3 is TGTGCCAGCAGCCATTTGAACAGGGAGTCGAGCAATCAGCCCCAGCATTTT. Amino acids: CASSHLNRESSNQPQHF.

The CDR3 loop reads CASSDKAGEDTQYF. CDR3 nucleotides: TGTGCCAGCAGTGATAAAGCGGGAGAAGATACGCAGTATTTT. The chain employs TRBV6-4 and TRBJ2-3; 8 nucleotides agree with TRBD2. This CDR3 is built from 14 residues. The V and J ends lost 3 bases and 5 bases, in that order; junction bases with no gene match: 4. Looked up from germline, CDR1 is MRHNA and CDR2 is SNTAGT.

The chain carries TRBV30 and TRBJ1-2, with TRBD1 matching 10 bases. V shed 3 bases and J 3 bases; nucleotides not matched to a gene: 16. The CDR3 covers 18 residues. Germline V gene sequence: CDR1 GTSNPN, CDR2 SVGIG (reference sequence). CDR3 residues: CAWRGQGGRDRGDYGYTF. CDR3 coding DNA: TGTGCCTGGAGAGGTCAGGGCGGCCGGGACAGGGGTGACTATGGCTACACCTTC.

The V call is TRBV7-5, the J call TRBJ2-1; the table names TRBD1, a call not compared with the DNA. TRBV7-5 is an annotated pseudogene. The CDR3 loop spans 16 amino acids. The CDR3 coding sequence is TGTGTCAGAAGCTTAGCGCCCCTCGACAACTACAATGAGCAGTTCTTC. Its translation: CVRSLAPLDNYNEQFF.

The chain has TRBV27 and TRBJ2-3; D is perhaps TRBD2 (5 bases). Germline loops: CDR1 MNHEY, CDR2 SMNVEV (reference sequence). V dropped 5 bases and J dropped 4 bases, with 16 bases sitting between them. The CDR3 totals 15 residues. As DNA, the CDR3 is TGTGCCAGCAGTCAATCAATACTAGGATCAGATACGCAGTATTTT. This gives the protein CASSQSILGSDTQYF.

This chain joins TRBV7-9 and TRBJ2-7; D unclear. The germline gives CDR1 SEHNR, CDR2 FQNEAQ (reference sequence). The V gene lost 3 bases and the J gene lost 3 bases, with 9 bases spanning the gap. The CDR3 length is 13 residues. The CDR3 DNA sequence: TGTGCCAGCAGCTTTGGGCAGGACTACGAGCAGTACTTC. It translates to CASSFGQDYEQYF.